This T cell receptor (beta chain) was sequenced during a study of blood T cells in healthy people across ages. Study findings and constraints: The CMV status of each donor remained undetermined, and this could have confounded shifts in expanded clonotypes.

In the case of this clonotype: The antigen is unknown. A read error may be the cause here, since a much bigger clone is one base away.

The extraction recovered at least 5.5 micrograms of total RNA per sample. This CDR3 has 18 amino acids. V was trimmed by 1 base and J by 0 bases, leaving 16 bases between them. CDR1 ENHRY and CDR2 SYGVKD come from the germline V gene. A second PCR, run for roughly 7 to 12 cycles, used a sample-barcoded 5' primer plus a J-beta primer mix. Template switching added a 12-random-nucleotide identifier to every cDNA molecule. TCRdb reanalysed the 5' RACE reads using MiXCR and keeps one entry per CDR3 protein. The repertoire holds about 670,000 distinct CDR3 sequences, with around 52% as singletons. The gene calls are TRBV10-3 and TRBJ2-1, with no clear D. This clonotype was sampled from a woman aged 80 or older in good health. Input material: blood. CDR3 amino acids: CAISEFPRSSSSYNEQFF. For the CDR3, the DNA is TGTGCCATCAGTGAGTTTCCAAGGAGCTCGAGCTCCTACAATGAGCAGTTCTTC.